These T cell receptor beta chains were read from a single sample in a study of blood T cell repertoires in COVID-19. Sequencing used immunoSEQ multiplex PCR; TCRdb keeps in-frame clones, though not all of them. This sample carries 50,000 to 60,000 clones, 75% to 85% of them seen once, and the ten largest clones take around 17%. The sample was peripheral blood. These receptors originate from a middle-aged man with acute or convalescent COVID-19. The CDR3 runs from the conserved cysteine through the conserved F or W. A D gene is named only where the DNA matches it firmly. Some rows have no size entry. The others give once, few or many, or a class for an expanded clone.

J | D | length | V | size | CDR3 | DNA
TRBJ1-1 | NA | 16 | TRBV5-6 | NA | CASSGGRSGWSTEAFF | TGTGCCAGCAGCGGCGGGAGGAGCGGGTGGAGCACTGAAGCTTTCTTT
TRBJ1-2 | TRBD1 | 14 | TRBV24-1 | NA | CATSGTALGYGYTF | TGTGCCACCTCCGGGACAGCTCTGGGCTATGGCTACACCTTC
TRBJ1-5 | NA | 16 | TRBV27 | once | CASSLGGGGGNQPQHF | TGTGCCAGCAGCCTAGGGGGGGGCGGGGGCAATCAGCCCCAGCATTTT
TRBJ1-1 | NA | 16 | TRBV19 | NA | CASLDDRGLLNTEAFF | TGTGCCAGCTTGGACGACCGGGGACTTTTAAACACTGAAGCTTTCTTT
TRBJ2-6 | TRBD1 | 17 | TRBV19 | NA | CASTMGTVLSGANVLTF | TGTGCCAGTACCATGGGGACAGTTTTATCTGGGGCCAACGTCCTGACTTTC
TRBJ1-1 | TRBD1 | 15 | TRBV5-1 | NA | CASSPRTGQNTEAFF | TGCGCCAGCAGCCCCAGGACAGGGCAAAACACTGAAGCTTTCTTT
TRBJ1-6 | TRBD1 | 15 | TRBV5-6 | NA | CASSLYGTGDSPLHF | TGTGCCAGCAGCTTGTACGGGACAGGGGATTCACCCCTCCACTTT
TRBJ2-2 | NA | 15 | TRBV29-1 | NA | CSVASSYRSTGELFF | TGCAGCGTTGCGTCTAGCTATCGTAGCACCGGGGAGCTGTTTTTT
TRBJ1-5 | NA | 15 | TRBV9 | few | CASSVGGGRGEPQHF | TGTGCCAGCAGCGTAGGTGGGGGCCGGGGGGAGCCCCAGCATTTT
TRBJ1-3 | NA | 15 | TRBV30 | NA | CAWSPPGVSGNTIYF | TGTGCCTGGAGCCCACCAGGGGTTTCTGGAAACACCATATATTTT
TRBJ2-5 | TRBD1 | 12 | TRBV6-5 | NA | CATWDRAKTQYF | TGTGCCACCTGGGACAGGGCGAAGACCCAGTACTTC
TRBJ1-5 | NA | 16 | TRBV7-8 | few | CASQTSGASSNQPQHF | TGTGCCAGCCAAACCTCAGGGGCGAGCAGCAATCAGCCCCAGCATTTT
TRBJ2-6 | TRBD1 | 15 | TRBV6-5 | NA | CASRTGAGGANVLTF | TGTGCCAGCAGGACAGGGGCCGGCGGGGCCAACGTCCTGACTTTC
TRBJ1-3 | NA | 16 | TRBV12-2 | NA | CASRTRNEVRGNTIYF | TGTGCAAGTCGCACCCGGAACGAGGTTAGAGGAAACACCATATATTTT
TRBJ1-2 | TRBD1 | 12 | TRBV20-1 | NA | CSASQGVRGYTF | TGCAGTGCTAGTCAGGGGGTTCGGGGCTACACCTTC
TRBJ1-1 | NA | 13 | TRBV5-1 | NA | CASTQGIGTEAFF | TGCGCCAGCACCCAGGGGATTGGCACTGAAGCTTTCTTT
TRBJ1-2 | NA | 16 | TRBV5-4 | NA | CASSLAGGEVVYGYTF | TGTGCCAGCAGCTTGGCTGGTGGGGAGGTGGTCTATGGCTACACCTTC
TRBJ2-1 | TRBD1 | 14 | TRBV10-3 | NA | CASSRTGENNEQFF | TGTGCCTCGAGCCGGACAGGGGAGAACAATGAGCAGTTCTTC
TRBJ2-5 | TRBD1 | 15 | TRBV9 | NA | CASSVAAGGGETQYF | TGTGCCAGCAGCGTAGCGGCAGGGGGCGGTGAGACCCAGTACTTC
TRBJ2-7 | TRBD2 | 18 | TRBV7-9 | few | CASSLSLIVTSGSHEQYF | TGTGCCAGCAGCTTAAGTTTAATCGTCACTAGCGGGAGCCACGAGCAGTACTTC
TRBJ2-2 | TRBD2 | 16 | TRBV27 | once | CASSLNSGGADGELFF | TGTGCCAGCAGTTTAAATAGCGGGGGGGCGGACGGGGAGCTGTTTTTT
TRBJ2-2 | NA | 15 | TRBV2 | NA | CASSESHRDTGELFF | TGTGCCAGCAGTGAGTCGCACAGGGACACCGGGGAGCTGTTTTTT
TRBJ2-7 | NA | 14 | TRBV19 | medium-sized | CASQKGGSSYEQYF | TGTGCCAGTCAAAAGGGGGGGAGCTCCTACGAGCAGTACTTC
TRBJ1-5 | NA | 14 | TRBV2 | NA | CASSPQGRNQPQHF | TGTGCCAGCAGTCCCCAGGGTCGCAATCAGCCCCAGCATTTT
TRBJ1-2 | NA | 12 | TRBV5-4 | few | CASSSQGNGYTF | TGTGCCAGCAGCTCCCAGGGGAATGGCTACACCTTC
TRBJ2-5 | NA | 15 | TRBV5-4 | NA | CASSFGAAGQETQYF | TGTGCCAGCAGCTTTGGGGCGGCAGGTCAAGAGACCCAGTACTTC
TRBJ2-1 | TRBD2 | 15 | TRBV28 | NA | CASRTGTSGYNEQFF | TGTGCCAGCAGAACCGGGACTAGCGGTTACAATGAGCAGTTCTTC
TRBJ1-4 | NA | 15 | TRBV19 | NA | CASKTFGGEDEKLFF | TGTGCCAGTAAAACTTTCGGGGGGGAGGATGAAAAACTGTTTTTT
TRBJ2-3 | NA | 12 | TRBV5-1 | NA | CASTGITDTQYF | TGCGCCAGCACAGGGATCACAGATACGCAGTATTTT
TRBJ2-1 | NA | 12 | TRBV29-1 | NA | CSVADWVNEQFF | TGCAGCGTTGCCGACTGGGTCAATGAGCAGTTCTTC
TRBJ1-6 | NA | 15 | TRBV3-1/TRBV3-2 | NA | CASSGGLATNSPLHF | TGTGCCAGCAGCGGGGGCCTTGCGACGAATTCACCCCTCCACTTT
TRBJ2-1 | TRBD2 | 14 | TRBV11-2 | once | CASSATAGSNEQFF | TGTGCCAGCAGCGCCACAGCGGGGAGCAATGAGCAGTTCTTC
TRBJ1-2 | NA | 14 | TRBV7-9 | NA | CASSLFPTAGGAYF | TGTGCCAGCAGCTTATTCCCCACAGCGGGGGGGGCTTACTTC
TRBJ1-2 | NA | 13 | TRBV28 | NA | CASTQRQGYGYTF | TGTGCCAGCACACAGAGGCAGGGCTATGGCTACACCTTC
TRBJ1-2 | NA | 13 | TRBV7-2 | NA | CASSLEGAYGYTF | TGTGCCAGCAGCTTAGAAGGGGCCTATGGCTACACCTTC
TRBJ1-3 | NA | 16 | TRBV10-3 | NA | CAISRGLEGAGNTIYF | TGTGCCATCAGCCGTGGGTTGGAGGGAGCCGGAAACACCATATATTTT
TRBJ1-6 | NA | 14 | TRBV20-1 | NA | CSASGQGNNSPLHF | TGCAGTGCTAGTGGGCAGGGAAATAATTCACCCCTCCACTTT
TRBJ1-1 | NA | 19 | TRBV4-1 | NA | CASSQDWGDGPAPGTEAFF | TGCGCCAGCAGCCAAGATTGGGGTGACGGGCCGGCCCCAGGGACTGAAGCTTTCTTT
TRBJ1-2 | NA | 13 | TRBV19 | NA | CASSDSGEHGYTF | TGTGCCAGTAGTGACTCAGGGGAACATGGCTACACCTTC
TRBJ1-2 | NA | 17 | TRBV19 | NA | CASSILTDSNHNYGYTF | TGTGCCAGTAGTATCCTCACTGACAGTAACCATAACTATGGCTACACCTTC
TRBJ1-2 | TRBD1 | 16 | TRBV25-1 | few | CASRRGQGNFFYGYTF | TGTGCCAGCAGGCGAGGACAGGGAAACTTCTTCTATGGCTACACCTTC
TRBJ2-3 | TRBD2 | 16 | TRBV18 | NA | CASSPSGRMQADTQYF | TGTGCCAGCTCACCCTCCGGGAGGATGCAGGCAGATACGCAGTATTTT
TRBJ1-1 | NA | 14 | TRBV6-5 | NA | CASSVGATNTEAFF | TGTGCCAGCTCGGTAGGGGCCACAAACACTGAAGCTTTCTTT
TRBJ2-5 | TRBD2 | 17 | TRBV5-1 | NA | CASSPPRSSGGAETQYF | TGCGCCAGCAGCCCCCCTAGGTCCAGCGGGGGGGCAGAGACCCAGTACTTC
TRBJ2-1 | NA | 13 | TRBV12-3/TRBV12-4 | NA | CASSSGKYNEQFF | TGTGCCAGCAGTTCAGGGAAATACAATGAGCAGTTCTTC
TRBJ2-3 | NA | 15 | TRBV9 | NA | CASSPRSPRTDTQYF | TGTGCCAGCAGCCCTCGTTCCCCTCGCACAGATACGCAGTATTTT
TRBJ1-1 | NA | 12 | TRBV13 | NA | CASRPTVAEAFF | TGTGCCAGCAGACCGACAGTTGCTGAAGCTTTCTTT
TRBJ2-3 | TRBD1 | 16 | TRBV3-1/TRBV3-2 | NA | CASSQPNRGNTDTQYF | TGTGCCAGCAGCCAACCGAACAGGGGTAACACAGATACGCAGTATTTT
TRBJ1-4 | NA | 13 | TRBV19 | NA | CASSQTGIEKLFF | TGTGCCAGTAGTCAAACAGGGATAGAAAAACTGTTTTTT
TRBJ1-4 | NA | 14 | TRBV2 | few | CASSETGMKEKLFF | TGTGCCAGCAGTGAAACGGGTATGAAGGAAAAACTGTTTTTT
TRBJ2-2 | TRBD2 | 14 | TRBV11-3 | NA | CASSDPGGHGELFF | TGTGCCAGCAGCGACCCGGGAGGGCACGGGGAGCTGTTTTTT
TRBJ1-5 | NA | 14 | TRBV6-5 | NA | CARGEYHSNQPQHF | TGTGCCAGGGGAGAGTATCATAGCAATCAGCCCCAGCATTTT
TRBJ2-1 | TRBD2 | 17 | TRBV7-2 | few | CASSLAGTSGGDNEQFF | TGTGCCAGCAGCTTAGCGGGTACTAGCGGGGGGGACAATGAGCAGTTCTTC
TRBJ2-7 | TRBD1 | 13 | TRBV5-5 | NA | CASSRQGSDEQYF | TGTGCCAGCAGCCGACAGGGTAGCGACGAGCAGTACTTC